This TCR beta chain was found in a study of blood T cell repertoires in COVID-19. Study background: Sources were T cells, B-cell-depleted T cells, or PBMCs; the material itself was cDNA or gDNA.

Per the germline V gene, CDR1 is MNHEY and CDR2 is SMNVEV (reference sequence). The CDR3 is 15 residues long. Trimming pared 3 bases from V and 7 bases from J, leaving 16 bases between. Those enrolled, adults aged about 18 to 89 years, came from about two dozen US areas. Clinical history reported by participants formed the basis on which cohorts were assigned. The authors' processing: Amplifying reference gene primers gave estimates of nucleated cell counts. The method was immunoSEQ multiplex PCR; TCRdb's version includes in-frame clones alone and lacks a portion of them. D and trimming come from the DNA, and the V and J calls and clone size come from that table. Among about 390,000 clones listed, more than 75% were seen once.

The clonotype originates from a woman aged 50 to 60 who had recovered from COVID-19. Sequencing was carried out using PBMCs or T cells enriched from blood (not recorded which). The gene calls are TRBV27 and TRBJ2-1, with a tentative D call TRBD2 (6 bases). The CDR3 sequence is CASSFGGVLGNEQFF. CDR3 DNA: TGTGCCAGCAGTTTCGGAGGGGTTTTGGGTAATGAGCAGTTCTTC.